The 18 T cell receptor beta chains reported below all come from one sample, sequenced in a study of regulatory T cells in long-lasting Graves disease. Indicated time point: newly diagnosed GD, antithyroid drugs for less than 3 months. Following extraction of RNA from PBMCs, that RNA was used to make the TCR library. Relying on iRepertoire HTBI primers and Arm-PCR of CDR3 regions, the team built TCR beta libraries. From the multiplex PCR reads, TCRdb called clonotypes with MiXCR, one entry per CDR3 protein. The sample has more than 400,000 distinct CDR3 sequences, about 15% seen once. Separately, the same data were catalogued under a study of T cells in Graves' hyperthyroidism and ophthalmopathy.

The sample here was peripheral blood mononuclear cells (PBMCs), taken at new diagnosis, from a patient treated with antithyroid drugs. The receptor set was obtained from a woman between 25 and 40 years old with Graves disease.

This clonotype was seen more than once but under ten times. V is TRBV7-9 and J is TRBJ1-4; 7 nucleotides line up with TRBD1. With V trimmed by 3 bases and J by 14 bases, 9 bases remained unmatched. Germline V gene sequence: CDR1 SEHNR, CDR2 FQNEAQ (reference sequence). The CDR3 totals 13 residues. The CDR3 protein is CASSFLEGGNLFF. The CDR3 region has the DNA TGTGCCAGCAGCTTCCTCGAAGGGGGCAACCTGTTTTTT.

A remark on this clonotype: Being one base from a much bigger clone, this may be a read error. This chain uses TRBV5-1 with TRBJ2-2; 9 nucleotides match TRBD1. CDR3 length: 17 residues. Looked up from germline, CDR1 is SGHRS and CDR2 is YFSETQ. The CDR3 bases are TGCGCCAGCAGCTTGAACCCCTCCGGGACAGGGTCCGGGGAGCTGTCTTTT. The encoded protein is CASSLNPSGTGSGELSF.

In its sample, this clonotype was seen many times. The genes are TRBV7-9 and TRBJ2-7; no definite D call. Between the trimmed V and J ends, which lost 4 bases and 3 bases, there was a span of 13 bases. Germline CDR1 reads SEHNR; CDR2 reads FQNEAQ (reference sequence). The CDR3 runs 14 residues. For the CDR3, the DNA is TGTGCCAGCAGCTCGCCTCAAAATATCTACGAGCAGTACTTC. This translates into CASSSPQNIYEQYF.

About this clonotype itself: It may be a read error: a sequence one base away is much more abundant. This CDR3 reads CTSSASTGSDEQFF. The CDR3 DNA follows: TGTACCAGCAGCGCTTCAACAGGGTCGGATGAGCAGTTCTTC. The chain combines TRBV7-8 with TRBJ2-1, with a weak D call TRBD1 (6 bases). The CDR3 spans 14 residues. Germline CDR1 is SGHVS and CDR2 is FQNEAQ.

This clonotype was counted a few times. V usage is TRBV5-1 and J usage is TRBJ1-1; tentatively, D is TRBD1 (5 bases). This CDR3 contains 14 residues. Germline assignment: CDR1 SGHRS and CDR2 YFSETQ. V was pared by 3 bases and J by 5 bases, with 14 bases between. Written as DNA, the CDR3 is TGCGCCAGCAGCTACCAGGGAGTGGAGACTGAAGCTTTCTTT. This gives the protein CASSYQGVETEAFF.

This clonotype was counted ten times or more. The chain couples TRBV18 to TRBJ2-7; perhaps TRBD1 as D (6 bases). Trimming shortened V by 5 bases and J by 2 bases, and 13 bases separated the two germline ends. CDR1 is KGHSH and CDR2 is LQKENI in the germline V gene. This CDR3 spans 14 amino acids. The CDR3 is CASSKGHRTYEQYF. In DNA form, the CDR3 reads TGTGCCAGCTCAAAGGGACACCGTACCTACGAGCAGTACTTC.

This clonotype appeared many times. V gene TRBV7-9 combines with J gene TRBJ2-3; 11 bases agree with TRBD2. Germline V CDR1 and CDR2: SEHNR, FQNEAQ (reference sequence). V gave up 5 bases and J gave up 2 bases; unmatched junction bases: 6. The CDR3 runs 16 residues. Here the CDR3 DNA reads TGTGCCAGCAGCGCGGGACTAGCGGTTCCCACAGATACGCAGTATTTT. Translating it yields CASSAGLAVPTDTQYF.

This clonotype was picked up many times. The CDR3 loop is CASSPISDTQYF. CDR3 coding DNA: TGTGCCAGCAGTCCCATCTCAGATACGCAGTATTTT. The chain is built from TRBV28 and TRBJ2-3, with D hard to call. V lost 5 bases to trimming and J lost 4 bases, with 7 bases between them. Germline V gene sequence: CDR1 MDHEN, CDR2 SYDVKM. CDR3 length: 12 amino acids.

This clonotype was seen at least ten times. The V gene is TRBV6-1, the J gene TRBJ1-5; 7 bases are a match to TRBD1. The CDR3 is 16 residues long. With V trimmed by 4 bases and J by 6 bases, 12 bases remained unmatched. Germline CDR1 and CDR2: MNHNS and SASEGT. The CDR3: CASSGWSGGSGQPQHF. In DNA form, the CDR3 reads TGTGCCAGCAGTGGTTGGTCAGGGGGAAGCGGTCAGCCCCAGCATTTT.

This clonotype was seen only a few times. The DNA of the CDR3 is TGTGCCAGCACCATAGGGACAGGGGCCTACGAGCAGTACTTC. It yields the protein CASTIGTGAYEQYF. The V and J genes are TRBV2 and TRBJ2-7, with 10 bases matching TRBD1. The CDR3 extends over 14 amino acids. The germline gives CDR1 SNHLY, CDR2 FYNNEI. The trim removed 7 bases at V and 2 bases at J, leaving 5 bases unmatched.

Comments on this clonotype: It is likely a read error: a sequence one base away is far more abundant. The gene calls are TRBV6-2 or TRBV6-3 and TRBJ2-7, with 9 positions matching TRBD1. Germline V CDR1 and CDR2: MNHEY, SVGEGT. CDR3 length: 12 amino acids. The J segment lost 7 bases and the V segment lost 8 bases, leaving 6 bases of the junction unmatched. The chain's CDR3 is CASGDRADEQYF. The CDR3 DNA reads TGTGCCAGCGGGGACAGGGCAGATGAGCAGTACTTC.

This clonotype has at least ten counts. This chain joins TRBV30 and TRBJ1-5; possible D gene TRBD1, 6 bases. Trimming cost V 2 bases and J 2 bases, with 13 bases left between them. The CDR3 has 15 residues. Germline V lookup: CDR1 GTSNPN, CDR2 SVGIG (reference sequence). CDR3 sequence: CAWSTRGAGNQPQHF. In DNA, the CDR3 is TGTGCCTGGAGTACGCGGGGGGCTGGCAATCAGCCCCAGCATTTT.

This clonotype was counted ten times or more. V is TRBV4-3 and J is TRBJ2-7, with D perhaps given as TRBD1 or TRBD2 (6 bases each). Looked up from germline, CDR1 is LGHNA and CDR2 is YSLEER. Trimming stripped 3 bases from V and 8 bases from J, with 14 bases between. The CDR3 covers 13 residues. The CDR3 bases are TGCGCCAGCAGCCAGAATAGGGGGGACCAGCAGTACTTC. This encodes CASSQNRGDQQYF.

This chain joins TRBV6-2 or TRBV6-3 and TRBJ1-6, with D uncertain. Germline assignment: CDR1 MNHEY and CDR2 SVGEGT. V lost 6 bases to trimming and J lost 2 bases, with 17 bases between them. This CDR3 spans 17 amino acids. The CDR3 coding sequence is TGTGCCAGCAGCAAAAAGTCCACCTCGACCTATAATTCACCCCTCCACTTT. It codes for CASSKKSTSTYNSPLHF.

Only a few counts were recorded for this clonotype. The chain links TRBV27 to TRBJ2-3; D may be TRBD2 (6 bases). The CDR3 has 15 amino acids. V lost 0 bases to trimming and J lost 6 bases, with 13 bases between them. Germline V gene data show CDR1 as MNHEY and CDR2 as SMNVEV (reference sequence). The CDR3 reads CASSLSTGVVDTQYF. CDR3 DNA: TGTGCCAGCAGTTTATCGACGGGAGTGGTGGATACGCAGTATTTT.

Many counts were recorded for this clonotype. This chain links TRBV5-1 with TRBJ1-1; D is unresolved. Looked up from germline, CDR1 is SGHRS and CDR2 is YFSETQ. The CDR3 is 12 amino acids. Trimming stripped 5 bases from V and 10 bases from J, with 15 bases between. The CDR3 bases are TGCGCCAGCAGTGTAGGCCCCCATGGAGCTTTCTTT. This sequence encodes CASSVGPHGAFF.

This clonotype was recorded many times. This CDR3 is CASSQDRVHTQYF. The DNA for the CDR3 is TGTGCCAGCAGCCAAGACAGGGTTCATACGCAGTATTTT. V and J are TRBV3-1 and TRBJ2-3, with D possibly matching TRBD1 (5 bases). Germline values: CDR1 LGHDT, CDR2 YNNKEL (reference sequence). V lost 0 bases to trimming and J lost 7 bases, with 8 bases between them. The CDR3 contains 13 residues.

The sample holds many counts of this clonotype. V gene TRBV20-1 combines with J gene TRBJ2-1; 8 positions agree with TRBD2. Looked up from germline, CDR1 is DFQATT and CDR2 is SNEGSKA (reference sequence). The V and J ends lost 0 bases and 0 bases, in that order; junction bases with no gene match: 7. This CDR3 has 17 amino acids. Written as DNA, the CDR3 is TGCAGTGCTAGAGATCCAACGGGAGGGAGCTCCTACAATGAGCAGTTCTTC. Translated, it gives CSARDPTGGSSYNEQFF.